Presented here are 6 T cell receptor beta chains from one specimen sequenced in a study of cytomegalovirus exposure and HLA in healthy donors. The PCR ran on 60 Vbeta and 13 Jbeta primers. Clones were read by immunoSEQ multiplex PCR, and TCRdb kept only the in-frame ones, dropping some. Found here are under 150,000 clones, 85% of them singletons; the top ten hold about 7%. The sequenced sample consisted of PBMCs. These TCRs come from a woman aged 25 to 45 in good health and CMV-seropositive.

CDR3 loop: CASSTLAGGGAGETQYF. The CDR3 bases are TGTGCCAGCAGTACCCTTGCCGGCGGGGGGGCAGGGGAGACCCAGTACTTC. The V call is TRBV28, the J call TRBJ2-5; 9 bases map to TRBD2. CDR3 length equals 17 residues. With 5 bases clipped from V and 5 bases from J, the junction kept 15 bases outside the gene matches. Germline CDR1 MDHEN, CDR2 SYDVKM.

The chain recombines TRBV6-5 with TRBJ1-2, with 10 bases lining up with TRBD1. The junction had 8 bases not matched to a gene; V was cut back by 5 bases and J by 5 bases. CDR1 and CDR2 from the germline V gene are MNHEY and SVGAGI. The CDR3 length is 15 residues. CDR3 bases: TGTGCCAGCAGTCCCGGGACAGGGGAGAATTATGGCTACACCTTC. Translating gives CASSPGTGENYGYTF.

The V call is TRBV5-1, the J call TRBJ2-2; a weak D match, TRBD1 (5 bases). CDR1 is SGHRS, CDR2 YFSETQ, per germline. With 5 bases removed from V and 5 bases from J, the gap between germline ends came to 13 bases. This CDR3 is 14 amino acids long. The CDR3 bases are TGCGCCAGCAGTCAAGGGGAATGGACCGGGGAGCTGTTTTTT. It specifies CASSQGEWTGELFF.

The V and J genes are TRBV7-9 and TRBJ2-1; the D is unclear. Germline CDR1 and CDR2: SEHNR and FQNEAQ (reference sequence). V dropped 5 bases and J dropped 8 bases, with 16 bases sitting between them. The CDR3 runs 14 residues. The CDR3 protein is CASSPRAGYDEQFF. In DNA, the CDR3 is TGTGCCAGCAGCCCCCGCGCCGGTTATGATGAGCAGTTCTTC.

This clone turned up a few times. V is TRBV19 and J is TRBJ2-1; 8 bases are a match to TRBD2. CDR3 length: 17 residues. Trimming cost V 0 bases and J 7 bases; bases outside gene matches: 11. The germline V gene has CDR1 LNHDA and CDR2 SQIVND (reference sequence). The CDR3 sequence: CASSIDREGQELNEQFF. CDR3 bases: TGTGCCAGTAGTATAGATCGGGAGGGCCAAGAGTTAAATGAGCAGTTCTTC.

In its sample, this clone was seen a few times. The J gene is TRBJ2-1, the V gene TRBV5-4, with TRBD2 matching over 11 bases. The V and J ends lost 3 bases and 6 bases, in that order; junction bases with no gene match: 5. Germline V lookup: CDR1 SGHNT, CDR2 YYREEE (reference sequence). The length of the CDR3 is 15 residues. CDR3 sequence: CASSSGTSGFNEQFF. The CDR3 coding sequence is TGTGCCAGCAGCTCCGGGACTAGCGGTTTCAATGAGCAGTTCTTC.